This T cell receptor (beta chain) was recovered during a study of blood T cell repertoires in COVID-19. Repertoires were generated with immunoSEQ multiplex PCR, while TCRdb's copy carries only in-frame clones and drops some. This table has about 480,000 clones, around 89% appearing once. Trimming shortened V by 1 base and J by 3 bases, and 13 bases separated the two germline ends. Germline V gene data show CDR1 as SGHAT and CDR2 as FQNNGV. This CDR3 region has 16 residues. This chain joins TRBV11-2 and TRBJ1-3, with D hard to call. Sequenced material: PBMCs or T cells enriched from blood (not recorded which). This TCR was recovered from a middle-aged woman who had recovered from COVID-19. The CDR3 DNA is TGTGCCAGCAGCTTAGGAGTGTTTGCTCGTGGAAACACCATATATTTT. Its translation is CASSLGVFARGNTIYF.